This TCR beta chain was documented in a study of STAT5B mutations in CD4+ large granular lymphocyte leukemia. Study-wide results and caveats: No patients shared main leukemic clonotypes, though around 24% appeared at low frequency elsewhere.

Method: immunoSEQ multiplex PCR; TCRdb's copy keeps in-frame clones and lacks some. The sample has 30,000 to 40,000 clones; around 88% are singletons. The V end was cut by 5 bases, the J end by 6 bases, with 16 bases between. This CDR3 is built from 14 residues. The germline gives CDR1 MNHEY, CDR2 SVGAGI. Worth noting for this clone: The antigen is not known.

Sequencing was done on a sample of CD4+ T cells from blood buffy coats. The chain carries TRBV6-5 and TRBJ1-2, with a weak D call TRBD1 (5 bases). The clonotype comes from a human donor in good health. As DNA, the CDR3 is TGTGCCAGCAGTACCCGACAGATTATCCATGGCTACACCTTC. Residues: CASSTRQIIHGYTF.